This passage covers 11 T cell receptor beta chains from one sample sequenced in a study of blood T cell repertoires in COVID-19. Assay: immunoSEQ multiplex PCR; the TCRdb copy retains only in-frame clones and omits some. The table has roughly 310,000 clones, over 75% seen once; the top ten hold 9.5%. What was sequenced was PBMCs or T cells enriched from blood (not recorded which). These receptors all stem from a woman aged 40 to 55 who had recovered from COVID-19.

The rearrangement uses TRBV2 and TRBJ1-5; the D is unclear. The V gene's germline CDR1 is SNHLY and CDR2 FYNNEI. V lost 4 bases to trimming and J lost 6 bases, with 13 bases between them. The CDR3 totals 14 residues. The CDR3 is CASSAGGIGQPQHF. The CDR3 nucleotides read TGTGCCAGCAGTGCAGGAGGGATCGGTCAGCCCCAGCATTTT.

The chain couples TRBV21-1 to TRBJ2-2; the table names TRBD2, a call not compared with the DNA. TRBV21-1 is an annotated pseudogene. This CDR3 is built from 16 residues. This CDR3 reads CASRYPFVESTGELFF. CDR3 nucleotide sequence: TGTGCCAGCAGATACCCCTTCGTAGAGTCCACCGGGGAGCTGTTTTTT.

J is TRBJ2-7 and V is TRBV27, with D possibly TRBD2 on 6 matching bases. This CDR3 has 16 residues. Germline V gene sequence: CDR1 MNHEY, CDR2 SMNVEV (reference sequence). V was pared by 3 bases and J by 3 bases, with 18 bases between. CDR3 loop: CASSLSKVAAYYEQYF. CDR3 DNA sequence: TGTGCCAGCAGTTTGAGTAAGGTAGCGGCTTACTACGAGCAGTACTTC.

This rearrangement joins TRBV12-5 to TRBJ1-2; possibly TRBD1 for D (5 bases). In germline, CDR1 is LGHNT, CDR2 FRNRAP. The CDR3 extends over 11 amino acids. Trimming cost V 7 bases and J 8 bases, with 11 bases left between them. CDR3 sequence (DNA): TGTGCTAGTGCCCAGCGGGGCGGCTACACCTTC. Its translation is CASAQRGGYTF. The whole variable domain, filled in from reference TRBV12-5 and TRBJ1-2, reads DARVTQTPRHKVTEMGQEVTMRCQPILGHNTVFWYRQTMMQGLELLAYFRNRAPLDDSGMPKDRFSAEMPDATLATLKIQPSEPRDSAVYFCASAQRGGYTFGSGTRLTVV.

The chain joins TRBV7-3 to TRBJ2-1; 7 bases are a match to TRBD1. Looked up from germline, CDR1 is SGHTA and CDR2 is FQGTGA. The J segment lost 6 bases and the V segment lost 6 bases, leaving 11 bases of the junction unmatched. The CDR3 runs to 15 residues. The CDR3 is CASSQRGTVANEQFF. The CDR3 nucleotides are TGTGCCAGCAGTCAAAGGGGGACAGTGGCCAATGAGCAGTTCTTC.

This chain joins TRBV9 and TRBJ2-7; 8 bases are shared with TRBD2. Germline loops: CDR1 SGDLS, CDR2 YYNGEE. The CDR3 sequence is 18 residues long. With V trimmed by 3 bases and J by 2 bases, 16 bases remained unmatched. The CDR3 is CASSGGTSGTRSPYEQYF. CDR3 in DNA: TGTGCCAGCAGCGGGGGCACTAGCGGAACACGGAGTCCCTACGAGCAGTACTTC.

CDR3 nucleotide sequence: TGTGCCAGCACCCAGGGACAGGGAATCTACAATGAGCAGTTCTTC. This codes for CASTQGQGIYNEQFF. The rearrangement joins TRBV2 to TRBJ2-1, with 9 bases lining up with TRBD1. The CDR3 runs to 15 residues. Per germline, CDR1 SNHLY and CDR2 FYNNEI. J lost 3 bases, V lost 7 bases, and 7 bases had no gene match.

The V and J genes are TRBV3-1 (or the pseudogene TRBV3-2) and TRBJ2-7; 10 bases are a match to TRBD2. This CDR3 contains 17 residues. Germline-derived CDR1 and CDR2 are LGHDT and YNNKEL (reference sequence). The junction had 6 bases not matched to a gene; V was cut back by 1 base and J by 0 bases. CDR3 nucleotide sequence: TGTGCCAGCAGCCAAGTATGGGCTAGCGGGGGCTCCTACGAGCAGTACTTC. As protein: CASSQVWASGGSYEQYF.

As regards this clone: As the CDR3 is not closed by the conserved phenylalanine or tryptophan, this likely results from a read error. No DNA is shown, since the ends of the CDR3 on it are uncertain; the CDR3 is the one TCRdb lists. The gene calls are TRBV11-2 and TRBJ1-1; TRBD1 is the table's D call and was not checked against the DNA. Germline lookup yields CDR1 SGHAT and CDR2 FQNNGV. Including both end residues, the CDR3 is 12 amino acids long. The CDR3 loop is CASSSQLGVSSL.

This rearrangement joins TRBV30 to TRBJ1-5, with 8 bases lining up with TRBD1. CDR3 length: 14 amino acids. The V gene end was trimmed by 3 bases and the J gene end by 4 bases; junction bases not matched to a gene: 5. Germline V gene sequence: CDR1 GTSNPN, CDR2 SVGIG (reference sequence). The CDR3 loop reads CAWRGTGVNQPQHF. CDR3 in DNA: TGTGCCTGGAGAGGGACAGGAGTTAATCAGCCCCAGCATTTT.

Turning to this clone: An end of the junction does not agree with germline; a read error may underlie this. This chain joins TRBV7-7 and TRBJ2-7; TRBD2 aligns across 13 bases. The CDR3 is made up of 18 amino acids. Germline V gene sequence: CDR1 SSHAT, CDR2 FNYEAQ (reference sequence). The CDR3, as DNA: TGTGCTAGCAGCCCACGGACTAGCGGGAGTCGAAACCCCTACGAGCAGTACTTC. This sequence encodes CASSPRTSGSRNPYEQYF.